These 15 T cell receptor beta chains were all obtained from the same sample, sequenced in a study of blood T cell dynamics during melanoma immunotherapy. Assay used: immunoSEQ multiplex PCR; TCRdb lists only in-frame clones, some missing. In the table there are 9,900 or so clones, just over 85% of which are singletons. Time point given: pre-treatment baseline. This specimen consisted of blood, obtained from a patient treated with checkpoint blockade. Source of these receptors: a human donor with melanoma.

The chain employs TRBV6-6 and TRBJ1-1; no clear D. V shed 5 bases and J shed 0 bases, with 13 bases lying between them. CDR1 MNHNY and CDR2 SVGAGI come from the germline V gene (reference sequence). The CDR3 extends over 15 amino acids. CDR3 in DNA: TGTGCCAGCAGTAAAATCTCCCCCATGAACACTGAAGCTTTCTTT. Translating gives CASSKISPMNTEAFF.

The genes are TRBV5-1 and TRBJ2-1, with D unresolved. With 6 bases removed from V and 9 bases from J, the gap between germline ends came to 19 bases. Germline V lookup: CDR1 SGHRS, CDR2 YFSETQ. This CDR3 contains 14 residues. The CDR3 loop is CASTPPSGVSEQFF. The DNA for the CDR3 is TGCGCCAGCACTCCACCGTCGGGTGTCTCTGAGCAGTTCTTC.

This rearrangement joins TRBV7-2 to TRBJ2-7; 15 bases are shared with TRBD2. The CDR3 contains 19 residues. With V trimmed by 5 bases and J by 0 bases, 11 bases remained unmatched. CDR1 and CDR2 from the germline V gene are SGHTA and FQGNSA. The DNA of the CDR3 is TGTGCCAGCAGCACACCCGGGACTAGCGGGGGGACTGGCTCCTACGAGCAGTACTTC. Translation gives CASSTPGTSGGTGSYEQYF.

J is TRBJ2-2 and V is TRBV9; TRBD2 might be the D (7 bases). The CDR3 extends over 15 amino acids. V was shortened by 4 bases and J by 3 bases, with 13 bases between the two germline ends. Looked up from germline, CDR1 is SGDLS and CDR2 is YYNGEE. The CDR3: CASSKGEGYTGELFF. The CDR3 DNA reads as TGTGCCAGCAGCAAGGGGGAGGGATACACCGGGGAGCTGTTTTTT.

The gene calls are TRBV6-6 and TRBJ1-5, with D uncertain. With 3 bases removed from V and 6 bases from J, the gap between germline ends came to 12 bases. Germline V gene data show CDR1 as MNHNY and CDR2 as SVGAGI (reference sequence). The CDR3 is 14 residues long. The CDR3 nucleotides read TGTGCCAGCAGTTATTCTGCGGAGGGTCAGCCCCAGCATTTT. It encodes CASSYSAEGQPQHF.

The count of this clone is one. This chain uses TRBV6-5 with TRBJ1-2; no clear D. The CDR3 extends over 13 amino acids. V was trimmed by 2 bases and J by 2 bases, leaving 6 bases between them. The V gene's germline CDR1 is MNHEY and CDR2 SVGAGI. The DNA of the CDR3 is TGTGCCAGCAGTTACCTCCAAAACTATGGCTACACCTTC. Translating it yields CASSYLQNYGYTF.

The chain is built from TRBV12-5 and TRBJ2-7; TRBD1 matches 9 bases. CDR3 length: 15 residues. Germline loops: CDR1 LGHNT, CDR2 FRNRAP. V lost 1 base to trimming and J lost 6 bases; unmatched junction nucleotides: 7. CDR3 loop: CASGLANKQGAEQYF. CDR3 bases: TGTGCTAGTGGTTTGGCCAACAAACAGGGGGCCGAGCAGTACTTC. The full variable domain, its missing parts supplied by reference TRBV12-5 and TRBJ2-7, is DARVTQTPRHKVTEMGQEVTMRCQPILGHNTVFWYRQTMMQGLELLAYFRNRAPLDDSGMPKDRFSAEMPDATLATLKIQPSEPRDSAVYFCASGLANKQGAEQYFGPGTRLTVT.

V usage is TRBV6-5 and J usage is TRBJ2-7; a weak D match, TRBD1 (6 bases). Germline values: CDR1 MNHEY, CDR2 SVGAGI. CDR3 size: 15 residues. V was trimmed by 4 bases and J by 2 bases, leaving 15 bases between them. The CDR3 protein is CASSFRQDPPYEQYF. In DNA form, the CDR3 reads TGTGCCAGCAGTTTCCGACAGGACCCTCCCTACGAGCAGTACTTC.

The chain is built from TRBV5-1 and TRBJ1-1; the D gene is possibly TRBD1 (6 bases). CDR1 is SGHRS and CDR2 is YFSETQ in the germline V gene. V shed 4 bases and J shed 0 bases, with 7 bases lying between them. The CDR3 has 13 amino acids. The CDR3: CASSGQMNTEAFF. The CDR3 region has the DNA TGCGCCAGCAGCGGACAGATGAACACTGAAGCTTTCTTT.

The table lists this clone with a count of one. The CDR3 nucleotides read TGTGCCAGCAGCACCCCGGGGGCCTTGACGAGGGGCTACACCTTC. This encodes CASSTPGALTRGYTF. The chain combines TRBV5-5 with TRBJ1-2; tentatively, D is TRBD1 (6 bases). Per germline, CDR1 SGHKS and CDR2 YYEKEE (reference sequence). The CDR3 spans 15 residues. V was clipped by 4 bases and J by 8 bases, with 21 bases between them.

The rearrangement links TRBV7-9 to TRBJ1-6; D call uncertain. Trimming shortened V by 0 bases and J by 7 bases, and 7 bases separated the two germline ends. From germline, CDR1 is SEHNR and CDR2 FQNEAQ (reference sequence). The CDR3 length is 14 residues. Written as DNA, the CDR3 is TGTGCCAGCAGCTTAGCTAGCGGGAATTCACCCCTCCACTTT. This sequence encodes CASSLASGNSPLHF.

This clone came up a few times. V is TRBV30 and J is TRBJ1-5; D unclear. Germline CDR1 is GTSNPN and CDR2 is SVGIG (reference sequence). Trimming took 0 bases from V and 2 from J, leaving 8 bases between them. This CDR3 has 14 amino acids. The CDR3 sequence is CAWSVKGGNQPQHF. The CDR3 nucleotides are TGTGCCTGGAGTGTAAAGGGAGGCAATCAGCCCCAGCATTTT. Variable domain in full (rest from reference TRBV30 and TRBJ1-5): SQTIHQWPATLVQPVGSPLSLECTVEGTSNPNLYWYRQAAGRGLQLLFYSVGIGQISSEVPQNLSASRPQDRQFILSSKKLLLSDSGFYLCAWSVKGGNQPQHFGDGTRLSIL.

The rearrangement uses TRBV10-2 and TRBJ2-1; 11 bases map to TRBD2. The CDR3 contains 14 residues. The V gene end was trimmed by 3 bases and the J gene end by 8 bases; junction bases not matched to a gene: 3. CDR1 WSHSY and CDR2 SAAADI come from the germline V gene. The CDR3 sequence is CASSETSGGYEQFF. The DNA for the CDR3 is TGCGCCAGCAGTGAAACTAGCGGGGGATATGAGCAGTTCTTC.

The chain links TRBV6-4 to TRBJ1-1; perhaps TRBD1 as D (5 bases). The germline gives CDR1 MRHNA, CDR2 SNTAGT. The length of the CDR3 is 13 residues. Trimming stripped 4 bases from V and 4 bases from J, with 10 bases between. The CDR3 coding sequence is TGTGCCAGCAGTGCGGGGAGGGGCACTGAAGCTTTCTTT. It encodes CASSAGRGTEAFF.

The chain combines TRBV16 with TRBJ2-2; D tentatively fits TRBD1 or TRBD2 (5 bases each). This CDR3 spans 14 amino acids. The germline V gene encodes CDR1 KGHSY and CDR2 FQNENV. V was cut by 3 bases and J by 2 bases, with 7 bases left in between. CDR3 nucleotide sequence: TGTGCCAGCAGCCAGAGGGGAAACACCGGGGAGCTGTTTTTT. The encoded protein is CASSQRGNTGELFF.